This TCR beta chain was recorded in a study of beta chain features in type 1 diabetes. Study at large: Examination covered some 110,000,000 sorted cells spanning all samples.

This clone was detected only once. Isolated RNA was reverse transcribed in full, so expressed TCRB transcripts were sequenced. Method: immunoSEQ multiplex PCR; TCRdb's copy keeps in-frame clones and lacks some. Counted here are some 160,000 clones, less than 9.5% occurring once; the ten biggest clones make up 2.3%. The CDR3 spans 13 residues. Germline CDR1 SGHTA, CDR2 FQGNSA. V lost 3 bases, J lost 4 bases, and 7 bases lay in between. Central memory, naive, regulatory and stem cell-like memory CD4+ cells were sorted by CD45RO/CCR7/CD25/CD127/CD95/CD27. The sequence derives from a woman aged 18-29 years in good health. The specimen was central memory CD4+ T cells from blood. The chain combines TRBV7-2 with TRBJ1-5; no firm D call. CDR3 nucleotide sequence: TGTGCCAGCAGCTTTACGGGGAATCAGCCCCAGCATTTT. Amino acid sequence: CASSFTGNQPQHF.